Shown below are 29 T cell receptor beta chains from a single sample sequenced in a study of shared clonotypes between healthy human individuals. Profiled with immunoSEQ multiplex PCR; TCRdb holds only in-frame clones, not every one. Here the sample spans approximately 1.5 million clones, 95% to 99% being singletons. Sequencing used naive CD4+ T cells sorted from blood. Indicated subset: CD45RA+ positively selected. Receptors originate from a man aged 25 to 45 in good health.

CDR3 sequence: CASSTGGYTDTQYF. CDR3 sequence (DNA): TGTGCCAGTAGTACAGGGGGCTACACAGATACGCAGTATTTT. The chain couples TRBV19 to TRBJ2-3, with 8 bases matching TRBD1. CDR1 is LNHDA, CDR2 SQIVND, per germline (reference sequence). After removal of 4 bases from V and 2 bases from J, the junction contained 2 bases not matched to a gene. The CDR3 contains 14 residues.

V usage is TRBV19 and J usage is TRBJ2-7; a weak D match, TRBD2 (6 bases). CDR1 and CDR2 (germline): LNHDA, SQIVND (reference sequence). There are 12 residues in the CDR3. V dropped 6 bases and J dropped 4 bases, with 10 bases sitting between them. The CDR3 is CASRVGTYEQYF. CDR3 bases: TGTGCCAGTAGGGTGGGGACTTACGAGCAGTACTTC.

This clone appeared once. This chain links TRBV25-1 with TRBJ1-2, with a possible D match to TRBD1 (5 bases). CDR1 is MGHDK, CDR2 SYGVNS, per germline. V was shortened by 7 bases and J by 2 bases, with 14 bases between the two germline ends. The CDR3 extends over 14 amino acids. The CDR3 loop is CASIPSGGNYGYTF. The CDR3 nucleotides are TGTGCCAGCATCCCATCGGGGGGAAACTATGGCTACACCTTC.

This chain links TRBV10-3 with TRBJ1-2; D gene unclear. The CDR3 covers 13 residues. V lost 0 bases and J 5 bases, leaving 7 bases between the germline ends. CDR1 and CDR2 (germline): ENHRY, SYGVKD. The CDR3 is CAISESRQYGYTF. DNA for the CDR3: TGTGCCATCAGTGAGTCCCGTCAGTATGGCTACACCTTC.

Here the CDR3 reads CASSWTGLYGYTF. The CDR3 DNA follows: TGTGCCAGCAGTTGGACAGGTCTCTATGGCTACACCTTC. The genes are TRBV27 and TRBJ1-2; 7 nucleotides agree with TRBD1. CDR1 is MNHEY and CDR2 is SMNVEV in the germline V gene (reference sequence). The V segment lost 4 bases and the J segment 4 bases; nucleotides outside the gene matches: 3. This CDR3 comprises 13 residues.

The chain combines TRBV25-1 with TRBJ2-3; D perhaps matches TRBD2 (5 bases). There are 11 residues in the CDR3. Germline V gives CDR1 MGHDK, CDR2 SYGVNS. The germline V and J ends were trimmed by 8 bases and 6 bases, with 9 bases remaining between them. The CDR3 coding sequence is TGTGCCAGCGGGAGCTTGGATACGCAGTATTTT. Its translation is CASGSLDTQYF.

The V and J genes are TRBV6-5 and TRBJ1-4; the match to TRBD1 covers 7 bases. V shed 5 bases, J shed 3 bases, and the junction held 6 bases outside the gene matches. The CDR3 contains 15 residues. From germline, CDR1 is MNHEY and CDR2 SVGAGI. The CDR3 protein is CASSPRTGPNEKLFF. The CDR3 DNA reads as TGTGCCAGCAGTCCCAGGACAGGCCCTAATGAAAAACTGTTTTTT.

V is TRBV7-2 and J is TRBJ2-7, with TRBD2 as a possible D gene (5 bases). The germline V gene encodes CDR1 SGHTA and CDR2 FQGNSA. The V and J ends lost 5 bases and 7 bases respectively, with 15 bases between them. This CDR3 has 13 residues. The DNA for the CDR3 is TGTGCCAGCAGCGTTGTAGTCCGGGGAGAGCAGTACTTC. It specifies CASSVVVRGEQYF. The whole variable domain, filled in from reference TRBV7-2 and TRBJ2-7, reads GAGVSQSPSNKVTEKGKDVELRCDPISGHTALYWYRQSLGQGLEFLIYFQGNSAPDKSGLPSDRFSAERTGGSVSTLTIQRTQQEDSAVYLCASSVVVRGEQYFGPGTRLTVT.

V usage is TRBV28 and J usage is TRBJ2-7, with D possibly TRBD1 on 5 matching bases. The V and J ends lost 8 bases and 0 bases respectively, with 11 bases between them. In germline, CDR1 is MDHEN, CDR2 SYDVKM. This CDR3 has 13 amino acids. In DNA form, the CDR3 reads TGTGCCAGCGCCCCTCAGGGCTCCTACGAGCAGTACTTC. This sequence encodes CASAPQGSYEQYF.

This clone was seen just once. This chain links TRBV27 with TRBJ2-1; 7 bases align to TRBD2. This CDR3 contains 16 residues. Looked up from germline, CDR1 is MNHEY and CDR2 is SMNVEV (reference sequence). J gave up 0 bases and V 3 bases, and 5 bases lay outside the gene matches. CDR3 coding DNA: TGTGCCAGCAGTTTTTTCACTAGCGTCTCCTACAATGAGCAGTTCTTC. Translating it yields CASSFFTSVSYNEQFF.

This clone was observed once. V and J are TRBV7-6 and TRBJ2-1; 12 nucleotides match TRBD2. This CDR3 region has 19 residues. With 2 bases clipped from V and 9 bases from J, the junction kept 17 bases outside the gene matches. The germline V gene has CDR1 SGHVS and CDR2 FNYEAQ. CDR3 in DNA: TGTGCCAGCAGCTTATATCCTAGCGGGAGGGTAATCGCCCCCGCTGAGCAGTTCTTC. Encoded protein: CASSLYPSGRVIAPAEQFF. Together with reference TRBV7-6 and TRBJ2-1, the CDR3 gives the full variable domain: GAGVSQSPRYKVTKRGQDVALRCDPISGHVSLYWYRQALGQGPEFLTYFNYEAQQDKSGLPNDRFSAERPEGSISTLTIQRTEQRDSAMYRCASSLYPSGRVIAPAEQFFGPGTRLTVL.

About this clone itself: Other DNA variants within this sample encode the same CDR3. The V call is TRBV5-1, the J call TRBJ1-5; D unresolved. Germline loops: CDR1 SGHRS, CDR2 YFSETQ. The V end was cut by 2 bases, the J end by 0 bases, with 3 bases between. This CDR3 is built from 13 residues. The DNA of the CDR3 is TGCGCCAGCAGCTTAAATAGCAATCAGCCCCAGCATTTT. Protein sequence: CASSLNSNQPQHF.

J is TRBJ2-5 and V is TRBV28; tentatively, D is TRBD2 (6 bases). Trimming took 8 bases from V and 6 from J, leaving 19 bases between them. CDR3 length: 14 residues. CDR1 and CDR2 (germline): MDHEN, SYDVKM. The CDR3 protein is CASVNGGGMKTQYF. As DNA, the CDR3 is TGTGCCAGCGTCAACGGGGGAGGCATGAAGACCCAGTACTTC.

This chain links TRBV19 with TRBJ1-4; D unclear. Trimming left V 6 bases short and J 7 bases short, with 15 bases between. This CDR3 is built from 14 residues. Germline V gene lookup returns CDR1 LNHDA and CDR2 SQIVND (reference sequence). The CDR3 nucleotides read TGTGCCAGTAGCCCGAGGTCCGACGGTGAAAAACTGTTTTTT. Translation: CASSPRSDGEKLFF.

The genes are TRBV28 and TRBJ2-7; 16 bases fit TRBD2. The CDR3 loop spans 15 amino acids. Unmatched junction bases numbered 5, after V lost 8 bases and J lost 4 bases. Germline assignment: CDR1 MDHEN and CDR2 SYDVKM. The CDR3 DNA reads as TGTGCCAGCTTGGGACTAGCGGGAGGGGAGTACGAGCAGTACTTC. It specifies CASLGLAGGEYEQYF.

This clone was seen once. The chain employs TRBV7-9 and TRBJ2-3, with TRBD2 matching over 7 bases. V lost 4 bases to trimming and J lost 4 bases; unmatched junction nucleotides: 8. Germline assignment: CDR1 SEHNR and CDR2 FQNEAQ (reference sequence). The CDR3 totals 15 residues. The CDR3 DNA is TGTGCCAGCAGCTCCCCCGGGAGGCCCCCAGATACGCAGTATTTT. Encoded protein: CASSSPGRPPDTQYF.

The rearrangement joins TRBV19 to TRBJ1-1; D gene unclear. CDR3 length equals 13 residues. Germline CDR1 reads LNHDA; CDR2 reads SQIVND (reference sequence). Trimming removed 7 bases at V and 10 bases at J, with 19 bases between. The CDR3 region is CASKKGGPEGAFF. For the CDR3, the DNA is TGTGCCAGTAAAAAGGGAGGGCCGGAGGGAGCTTTCTTT.

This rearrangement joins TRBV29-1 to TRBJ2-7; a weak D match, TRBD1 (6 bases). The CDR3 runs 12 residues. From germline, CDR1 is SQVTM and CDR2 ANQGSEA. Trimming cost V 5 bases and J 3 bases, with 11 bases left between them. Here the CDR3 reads CSVSTGRYEQYF. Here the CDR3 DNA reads TGCAGCGTTTCCACAGGGCGCTACGAGCAGTACTTC.

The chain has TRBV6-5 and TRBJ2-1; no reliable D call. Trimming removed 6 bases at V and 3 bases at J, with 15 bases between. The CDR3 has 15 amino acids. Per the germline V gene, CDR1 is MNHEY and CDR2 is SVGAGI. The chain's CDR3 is CASRNLVNYYNEQFF. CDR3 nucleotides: TGTGCCAGCAGGAATCTAGTAAACTACTACAATGAGCAGTTCTTC.

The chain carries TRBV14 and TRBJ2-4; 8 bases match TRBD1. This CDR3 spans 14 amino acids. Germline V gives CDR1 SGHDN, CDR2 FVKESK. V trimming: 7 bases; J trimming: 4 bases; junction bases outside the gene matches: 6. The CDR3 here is CASTQTGVKNIQYF. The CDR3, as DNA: TGTGCCAGCACCCAGACAGGGGTAAAAAACATTCAGTACTTC. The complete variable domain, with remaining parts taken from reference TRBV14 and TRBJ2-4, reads EAGVTQFPSHSVIEKGQTVTLRCDPISGHDNLYWYRRVMGKEIKFLLHFVKESKQDESGMPNNRFLAERTGGTYSTLKVQPAELEDSGVYFCASTQTGVKNIQYFGAGTRLSVL.

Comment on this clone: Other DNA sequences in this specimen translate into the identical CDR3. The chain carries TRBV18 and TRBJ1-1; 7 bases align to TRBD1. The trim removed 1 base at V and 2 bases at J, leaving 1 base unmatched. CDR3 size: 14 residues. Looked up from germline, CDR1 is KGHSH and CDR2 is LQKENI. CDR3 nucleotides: TGTGCCAGCTCACCACAGGGGGCCAACACTGAAGCTTTCTTT. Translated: CASSPQGANTEAFF.

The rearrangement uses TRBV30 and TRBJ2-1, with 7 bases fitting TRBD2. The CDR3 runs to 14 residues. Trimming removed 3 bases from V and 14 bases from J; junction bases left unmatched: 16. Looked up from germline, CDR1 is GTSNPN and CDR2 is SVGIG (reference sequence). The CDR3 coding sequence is TGTGCCTGGAGCGGACATACTAGCGATGGGGGAGAGTTCTTC. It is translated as CAWSGHTSDGGEFF.

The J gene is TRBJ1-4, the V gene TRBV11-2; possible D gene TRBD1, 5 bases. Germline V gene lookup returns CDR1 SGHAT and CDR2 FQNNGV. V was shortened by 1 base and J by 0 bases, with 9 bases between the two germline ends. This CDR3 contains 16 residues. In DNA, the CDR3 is TGTGCCAGCAGCTTAGTTTGGGGGGCAACTAATGAAAAACTGTTTTTT. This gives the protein CASSLVWGATNEKLFF.

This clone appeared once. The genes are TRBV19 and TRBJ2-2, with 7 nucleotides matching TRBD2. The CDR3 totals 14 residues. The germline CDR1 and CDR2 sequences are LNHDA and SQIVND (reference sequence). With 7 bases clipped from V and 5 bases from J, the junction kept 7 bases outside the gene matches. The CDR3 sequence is CASTGRDYTGELFF. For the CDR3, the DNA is TGTGCCAGTACTGGCAGGGACTATACCGGGGAGCTGTTTTTT.

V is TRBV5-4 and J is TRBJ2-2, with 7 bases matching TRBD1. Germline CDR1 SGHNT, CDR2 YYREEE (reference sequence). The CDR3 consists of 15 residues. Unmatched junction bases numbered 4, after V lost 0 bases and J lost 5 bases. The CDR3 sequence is CASSLDPTGTGELFF. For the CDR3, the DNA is TGTGCCAGCAGCTTGGACCCGACAGGGACCGGGGAGCTGTTTTTT.

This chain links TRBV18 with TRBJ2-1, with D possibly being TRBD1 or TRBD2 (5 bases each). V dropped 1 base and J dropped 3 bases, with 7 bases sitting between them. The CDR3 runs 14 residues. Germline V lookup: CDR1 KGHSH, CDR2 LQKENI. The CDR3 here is CASSPRGFYNEQFF. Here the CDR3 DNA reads TGTGCCAGCTCACCACGGGGGTTCTACAATGAGCAGTTCTTC.

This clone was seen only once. The CDR3 region has the DNA TGTGCCAGCAGCTTGCCGGGAAATGAGCAGTTCTTC. Protein sequence: CASSLPGNEQFF. The chain has TRBV5-5 and TRBJ2-1; D is perhaps TRBD2 (5 bases). The CDR3 covers 12 residues. CDR1 is SGHKS and CDR2 is YYEKEE in the germline V gene (reference sequence). With 1 base removed from V and 7 bases from J, the gap between germline ends came to 6 bases.

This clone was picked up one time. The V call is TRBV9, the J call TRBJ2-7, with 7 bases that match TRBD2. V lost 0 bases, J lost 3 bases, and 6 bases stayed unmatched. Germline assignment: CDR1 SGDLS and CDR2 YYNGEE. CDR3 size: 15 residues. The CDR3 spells CASSVGPGGNYEQYF. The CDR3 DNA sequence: TGTGCCAGCAGCGTAGGACCGGGGGGAAACTACGAGCAGTACTTC.

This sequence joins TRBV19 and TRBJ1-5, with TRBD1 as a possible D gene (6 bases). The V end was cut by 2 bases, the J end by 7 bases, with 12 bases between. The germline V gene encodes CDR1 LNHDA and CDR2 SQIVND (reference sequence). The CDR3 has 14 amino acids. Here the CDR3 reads CASSIRYRDQPQHF. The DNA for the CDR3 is TGTGCCAGTAGTATAAGGTACAGGGACCAGCCCCAGCATTTT.